The T cell receptor beta chain under discussion was sequenced for a study of persistence of HIV-infected CD4 T cells (dated by TCRdb to the early 2020s). For context, the study as a whole: Suppressive ART had been received by participants for a median of about eight years. Peripheral blood samples of up to roughly 200 mL were obtained at multiple time points, with the exception of two participants, for whom leukapheresis was performed at a single time point. Anti-CD3/anti-CD28 stimulation activated a higher proportion of cells, with a lower memory fraction, than antigen stimulation. The clonality of all cells in each sorted population was assessed by TCRbeta sequencing, whereas the clonality of infected cells was assessed by proviral sequencing. CMV- and HIV-1 Gag-responding CD4+ T cells were isolated from ART-treated individuals so that antigen-driven clonal expansion of HIV-1-infected cells could be examined. For the TCR cluster analysis across participants, 8 or 9 participants were included for CMV and more than 5 participants for Gag.

Findings and caveats that apply to the study as a whole: TCRbeta richness in CMV- and Gag-responding cells was significantly lower than in anti-CD3/anti-CD28-responding cells; CMV-responding cells had higher oligoclonality than CD3/CD28-stimulated and Gag-responding cells. TCR oligoclonality correlated with proviral oligoclonality within the same sorted populations. Only a small number of individuals took part in the study, and only a limited range of antigens was tested. Restriction of bulk TCR analyses to the rare CMV-responding cells that actually carried HIV-1 proviruses was not possible. Antigen-responding cells were enriched for expanded CDR3beta sequences that were degenerate, which suggests that CD4+ responses to CMV and Gag underwent convergent selection.

Concerning this clone itself: Its recognized antigen is unknown. Base qualities are not provided; no much larger clone lies one nucleotide away.

The intended sense of this specimen's treatment or condition label: suppressive antiretroviral therapy. As a nonspecific positive control representing the CD4+ T cell repertoire, cells were stimulated with anti-CD3/anti-CD28 magnetic beads. Sorting of responding CD4+ T cells was based on upregulation of both CD40 ligand and CD69. HIV-1-infected adults in whom suppressive ART had been started during chronic infection were enrolled as participants. For at least 4 years, participants had undetectable plasma HIV-1 RNA, below 50 copies/mL. To be included, a participant needed positive CMV serology and a CD4+ T cell count above 400 cells/uL. Before stimulation, PBMCs were isolated using density centrifugation and then depleted of CD8+ T cells. CD8-depleted PBMCs were stimulated for about 18 hours with anti-CD28/CD49d costimulation, CD40-blocking antibody and enfuvirtide to prevent new infections. Cell sorting was performed on a Beckman Coulter MoFlo Legacy or XDP sorter, and dead cells were excluded with propidium iodide. Genomic DNA was extracted with the QIAamp DNA Mini Kit for samples above one million cells, otherwise with the Quick-DNA Microprep Kit.

The immunoSEQ hsTCRB assay version 4, run in survey mode, was used to sequence TCRbeta repertoires from genomic DNA. Genomic DNA was diluted to 10 ng/uL, using up to roughly 1 ug per sample for TCRbeta sequencing. Per the source publication's procedure: ImmunoSeq Analyzer 3.0 was used for analysis of TCRbeta data, and diversity was computed on productive nucleotide rearrangements. Using the Immunarch R package, lower-bound TCR diversity was estimated with the improved Chao index and clonality was estimated with the Gini coefficient. Nucleotide rearrangements that differed but encoded the same CDR3beta amino acid sequence were counted as separate clonotypes. Differential abundance analysis identified TCRbeta sequences significantly enriched in antigen-responding cells relative to anti-CD3/anti-CD28-activated cells. Using predicted peptide-MHC specificity as the basis, GLIPH2 grouped TCRs into clusters, both for each participant individually and for the merged data sets that combined participants. TCRdb carries this immuneACCESS record with in-frame sequences only. Its versions omit some clonotypes, under half of them owing to an unresolved V gene in the studies checked, with the rest unexplained. Clone size and the V and J calls come from that table; the DNA yielded D and trimming. In this sample the table shows roughly 35,000 clones, about 91% of which occur a single time. The ten largest account for 1.3% of the sample.

Inclusive of the bounding cysteine and phenylalanine, the CDR3 is 14 residues long. This entry keeps only the CDR3 DNA: 42 bases, framed from base 1. The trim is 6 bases for V and 4 bases for J, with a gap of 15 bases between the germline ends. CDR1 MNHEY and CDR2 SVGAGI are derived from the germline V gene. Material: CD4+ T cells sorted from PBMCs after approximately 18-hour stimulation, obtained from a patient who received antiretroviral therapy. Reading the label with the study, this specimen's cell subset or site is: CD40L+CD69+ CD4 T cells responding to anti-CD3/anti-CD28 beads, representing the overall repertoire. The rearranged segments are TRBV6-5 and TRBJ1-2; the D gene identity is not certain. The clonotype was recovered from an adult man with HIV who was CMV-seropositive. The CDR3 region reads CASRADGLIYGYTF. The DNA sequence follows: TGTGCCAGCAGGGCCGACGGTCTAATCTATGGCTACACCTTC.